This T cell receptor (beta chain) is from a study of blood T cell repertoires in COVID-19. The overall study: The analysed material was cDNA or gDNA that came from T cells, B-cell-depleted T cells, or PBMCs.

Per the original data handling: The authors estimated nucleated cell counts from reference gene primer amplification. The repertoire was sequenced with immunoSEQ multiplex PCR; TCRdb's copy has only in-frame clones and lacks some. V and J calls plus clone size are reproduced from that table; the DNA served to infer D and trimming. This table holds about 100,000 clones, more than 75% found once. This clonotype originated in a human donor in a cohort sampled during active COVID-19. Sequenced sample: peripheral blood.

In nucleotides, the CDR3 is TGTGCCAGCAGCTTGACAGGGGGCAATTTTCCCGGGGAGCTGTTTTTT. This gives the protein CASSLTGGNFPGELFF. The rearrangement uses TRBV11-2 and TRBJ2-2; 10 bases are a match to TRBD1. Germline CDR1 reads SGHAT; CDR2 reads FQNNGV. The CDR3 runs 16 residues. Germline trimming cut 3 bases from V and 6 bases from J; bases unmatched to any gene: 7.